The present T cell receptor (beta chain) was sequenced within a study of PD-1 blockade in mismatch repair-deficient tumors. Clones were sequenced by immunoSEQ multiplex PCR, and TCRdb holds only the in-frame ones, with some missing. Among about 34,000 clones listed, 80% were seen once. Germline V lookup: CDR1 MNHEY, CDR2 SMNVEV (reference sequence). Trimming removed 6 bases from V and 5 bases from J, with 15 bases in between. The CDR3 length is 14 residues. The chain combines TRBV27 with TRBJ2-3; maybe TRBD1 (7 bases). The TCR originated in an adult with mismatch repair-deficient cancer. Sequences were derived from PBMCs, sampled around 6 weeks after starting pembrolizumab. The CDR3 loop is CASRRDSTQDTQYF. CDR3 nucleotide sequence: TGTGCCAGCAGGCGGGACAGCACACAAGATACGCAGTATTTT.